Listed below are T cell receptor beta chains from one sample, sequenced in a study of blood T cell repertoires in COVID-19. The repertoire was sequenced with immunoSEQ multiplex PCR; TCRdb's copy has only in-frame clones and lacks some. The sample comprises about 240,000 clones, 75% to 85% of which are singletons, and around 12% rests with the top ten. The sample consisted of peripheral blood. The receptors stem from a woman aged 55-70 years with active or convalescent COVID-19. Each CDR3 is given with its conserved first and last residue. A D gene is named only where the DNA matches it firmly. Clone size appears in some rows only: once, few, many, or a class for an expanded clone.

d_call: TRBD1
clone_size: -
v_call: TRBV16
j_call: TRBJ2-1
cdr3_aa: CASSQSLQGVYNEQFF
cdr3_nt: TGTGCCAGCAGCCAATCGTTGCAGGGGGTATACAATGAGCAGTTCTTC

d_call: -
clone_size: -
v_call: TRBV2
j_call: TRBJ2-1
cdr3_aa: CASSRVVSYNEQFF
cdr3_nt: TGTGCCAGCAGTCGGGTAGTCTCCTACAATGAGCAGTTCTTC

d_call: -
clone_size: -
v_call: TRBV5-1
j_call: TRBJ2-1
cdr3_aa: CASSLAAGPPYNEQFF
cdr3_nt: TGCGCCAGCAGCTTGGCAGCAGGCCCCCCCTACAATGAGCAGTTCTTC

d_call: -
clone_size: -
v_call: TRBV21-1
j_call: TRBJ1-5
cdr3_aa: CASSPVGVRAFGGYSNQPQHF
cdr3_nt: TGTGCCAGCAGCCCGGTCGGGGTAAGGGCCTTCGGGGGATATAGCAATCAGCCCCAGCATTTT

d_call: TRBD1
clone_size: -
v_call: TRBV29-1
j_call: TRBJ1-2
cdr3_aa: CSVEVGTGSYGYTF
cdr3_nt: TGCAGCGTTGAAGTGGGGACAGGGAGCTATGGCTACACCTTC

d_call: -
clone_size: -
v_call: TRBV27
j_call: TRBJ2-4
cdr3_aa: CASSKPGRDIQYF
cdr3_nt: TGTGCCAGCAGTAAGCCCGGGAGAGACATTCAGTACTTC

d_call: TRBD1
clone_size: -
v_call: TRBV5-1
j_call: TRBJ1-2
cdr3_aa: CATYTGTGLRRGYTF
cdr3_nt: TGCGCCACCTACACCGGGACAGGGTTGAGACGAGGCTACACCTTC

d_call: TRBD1
clone_size: -
v_call: TRBV10-3
j_call: TRBJ1-2
cdr3_aa: CAISQDRGDGYTF
cdr3_nt: TGTGCCATCAGTCAAGACAGGGGTGATGGCTACACCTTC

d_call: -
clone_size: -
v_call: TRBV2
j_call: TRBJ2-3
cdr3_aa: CASSQEGGYTDTQYF
cdr3_nt: TGTGCCAGCAGCCAAGAAGGCGGGTACACAGATACGCAGTATTTT

d_call: TRBD2
clone_size: -
v_call: TRBV18
j_call: TRBJ2-5
cdr3_aa: CASSPPGLAGGETQYF
cdr3_nt: TGTGCCAGCTCACCACCGGGACTAGCGGGAGGTGAGACCCAGTACTTC

d_call: -
clone_size: -
v_call: TRBV6-5
j_call: TRBJ2-2
cdr3_aa: CATNGELGTGELFF
cdr3_nt: TGTGCCACCAACGGGGAGTTGGGCACCGGGGAGCTGTTTTTT

d_call: -
clone_size: -
v_call: TRBV7-3
j_call: TRBJ2-2
cdr3_aa: CASSLGGDNTGELFF
cdr3_nt: TGTGCCAGCAGCTTAGGAGGGGACAACACCGGGGAGCTGTTTTTT

d_call: TRBD2
clone_size: -
v_call: TRBV6-2/TRBV6-3
j_call: TRBJ2-7
cdr3_aa: CASSLTPGLATSYEQYF
cdr3_nt: TGTGCCAGCAGTCTAACCCCCGGACTAGCGACGTCCTACGAGCAGTACTTC

d_call: -
clone_size: few
v_call: TRBV4-1
j_call: TRBJ2-1
cdr3_aa: CASSRDPPEGLGEQFF
cdr3_nt: TGCGCCAGCAGCCGAGACCCGCCGGAGGGCCTTGGGGAGCAGTTCTTC

d_call: TRBD1
clone_size: -
v_call: TRBV7-3
j_call: TRBJ2-6
cdr3_aa: CASSEPGQGHSGANVLTF
cdr3_nt: TGTGCCAGCAGCGAACCGGGACAGGGACACTCTGGGGCCAACGTCCTGACTTTC

d_call: -
clone_size: few
v_call: TRBV5-5
j_call: TRBJ2-3
cdr3_aa: CASSLTSPLTDTQYF
cdr3_nt: TGTGCCAGCAGCTTGACTAGCCCCCTCACAGATACGCAGTATTTT

d_call: TRBD1
clone_size: -
v_call: TRBV28
j_call: TRBJ2-2
cdr3_aa: CASSLFGQGNTGELFF
cdr3_nt: TGTGCCAGCAGTTTATTCGGACAGGGGAACACCGGGGAGCTGTTTTTT

d_call: -
clone_size: -
v_call: TRBV12-3/TRBV12-4
j_call: TRBJ2-2
cdr3_aa: CASSLGRTGELFF
cdr3_nt: TGTGCCAGCAGTTTAGGCAGGACCGGGGAGCTGTTTTTT

d_call: -
clone_size: -
v_call: TRBV5-1
j_call: TRBJ1-3
cdr3_aa: CASSLAGGLSGNTIYF
cdr3_nt: TGCGCCAGCAGCTTGGCCGGGGGGCTCTCTGGAAACACCATATATTTT

d_call: -
clone_size: -
v_call: TRBV10-2
j_call: TRBJ1-6
cdr3_aa: CASSENRENSPLHF
cdr3_nt: TGCGCCAGCAGTGAGAACAGGGAGAATTCACCCCTCCACTTT

d_call: -
clone_size: -
v_call: TRBV3-1/TRBV3-2
j_call: TRBJ1-5
cdr3_aa: CASSQDTGPRPQHF
cdr3_nt: TGTGCCAGCAGCCAAGATACAGGGCCCAGGCCCCAGCATTTT

d_call: -
clone_size: -
v_call: TRBV5-1
j_call: TRBJ1-1
cdr3_aa: CASSFGRAEAFF
cdr3_nt: TGCGCCAGCAGCTTCGGCAGGGCAGAAGCTTTCTTT

d_call: -
clone_size: -
v_call: TRBV11-2
j_call: TRBJ2-5
cdr3_aa: CASSPDSPQETQYF
cdr3_nt: TGTGCCAGCAGCCCCGACAGTCCCCAAGAGACCCAGTACTTC

d_call: TRBD1
clone_size: -
v_call: TRBV7-9
j_call: TRBJ1-2
cdr3_aa: CASSLQGASVYGYTF
cdr3_nt: TGTGCCAGCAGCTTACAGGGGGCATCGGTCTATGGCTACACCTTC

d_call: TRBD1
clone_size: -
v_call: TRBV30
j_call: TRBJ1-5
cdr3_aa: CAWSKGGDQPQHF
cdr3_nt: TGTGCCTGGAGTAAAGGGGGCGACCAGCCCCAGCATTTT

d_call: -
clone_size: -
v_call: TRBV11-3
j_call: TRBJ2-1
cdr3_aa: CASSDGRSDNEQFF
cdr3_nt: TGTGCCAGCAGCGACGGTCGCAGCGACAATGAGCAGTTCTTC

d_call: TRBD1
clone_size: -
v_call: TRBV3-1/TRBV3-2
j_call: TRBJ1-2
cdr3_aa: CASSQDTGGGRYTF
cdr3_nt: TGTGCCAGCAGCCAAGATACAGGGGGCGGTCGGTACACCTTC

d_call: TRBD2
clone_size: -
v_call: TRBV9
j_call: TRBJ2-5
cdr3_aa: CASSGAGAVETQYF
cdr3_nt: TGTGCCAGCAGCGGAGCGGGGGCTGTGGAGACCCAGTACTTC

d_call: TRBD2
clone_size: -
v_call: TRBV7-2
j_call: TRBJ2-7
cdr3_aa: CASSSPSGGTYEQYF
cdr3_nt: TGTGCCAGCAGCTCCCCCAGCGGGGGAACCTACGAGCAGTACTTC

d_call: TRBD1
clone_size: -
v_call: TRBV6-6
j_call: TRBJ2-7
cdr3_aa: CASSDRDRGHYEQYF
cdr3_nt: TGTGCCAGCAGCGACCGGGACAGGGGGCACTACGAGCAGTACTTC

d_call: TRBD1
clone_size: -
v_call: TRBV2
j_call: TRBJ1-4
cdr3_aa: CASSEARGTNEKLFF
cdr3_nt: TGTGCCAGCAGTGAAGCCAGGGGGACTAATGAAAAACTGTTTTTT

d_call: -
clone_size: -
v_call: TRBV7-8
j_call: TRBJ1-2
cdr3_aa: CASSLASTGNRGYTF
cdr3_nt: TGTGCCAGCAGCTTAGCCAGTACAGGGAATAGGGGCTACACCTTC

d_call: -
clone_size: few
v_call: TRBV7-3
j_call: TRBJ2-7
cdr3_aa: CASSSHPSGGSEQYF
cdr3_nt: TGTGCCAGCAGCTCTCACCCATCCGGTGGGAGCGAGCAGTACTTC

d_call: -
clone_size: once
v_call: TRBV5-6
j_call: TRBJ2-1
cdr3_aa: CASSLYGWSGFSYNEQFF
cdr3_nt: TGTGCCAGCAGCCTTTACGGGTGGTCGGGGTTCTCTTACAATGAGCAGTTCTTC

d_call: -
clone_size: -
v_call: TRBV5-1
j_call: TRBJ1-1
cdr3_aa: CASSLNGARTEAFF
cdr3_nt: TGCGCCAGCAGCTTGAATGGGGCAAGGACTGAAGCTTTCTTT